This T cell receptor (beta chain) was captured by sequencing in a study of blood T cells in healthy people across ages. Study findings and constraints: Among T cells, TCR beta diversity per million cells dropped roughly linearly as age rose. Naive CD4+ cells and diversity were both higher in long-lived donors than in aged donors.

As for this clonotype: What it binds is not known.

Germline assignment: CDR1 SGHTA and CDR2 FQGNSA. Trimming removed 2 bases at V and 0 bases at J, with 7 bases between. The CDR3 totals 14 residues. Healthy Caucasian individuals from Russia aged about 6 to 100 were enrolled as donors. A J-beta primer mix and a sample-barcoded 5' primer were used in a second PCR of roughly 6 to 11 cycles. The authors tagged each cDNA molecule using a template-switch adaptor with 12 random nucleotides. TCRdb passed the 5' RACE reads through MiXCR, listing each CDR3 protein once. The data contain roughly 640,000 distinct CDR3 sequences, about 30% of them singletons. This sequence was found in a woman of 80 years or more in good health. The specimen was blood. V is TRBV7-2 and J is TRBJ1-1; D is ambiguous. This chain's CDR3 is CASSLMGMNTEAFF. CDR3 sequence (DNA): TGTGCCAGCAGCTTAATGGGGATGAACACTGAAGCTTTCTTT.